This is a list of T cell receptor beta chains from one sample in a study of CD8 T cell repertoires and HIV-1 epitope variants. The protocol was immunoSEQ multiplex PCR, while the TCRdb copy is restricted to in-frame clones and leaves out a portion. The sample carries about 5,600 clones, 55% to 75% recorded once. The antigens these receptors bind are not known. Sequenced material: cultured CD8+ T cells derived from PBMCs. The receptor set was obtained from a male donor with HIV. The CDR3 runs from the conserved cysteine through the conserved F or W. Not every row has a clone size; where given, it reads once, few, many or a size class.

j_call clone_size v_call cdr3_aa
TRBJ2-1 - TRBV2 CASIGMGQGGNEQFF
TRBJ2-5 - TRBV7-9 CASSLSRRFGPKGETQYF
TRBJ2-5 once TRBV19 CASSTTGASETQYF
TRBJ1-1 few TRBV30 CAWAPANTEAFF
TRBJ1-2 few TRBV11-1 CASSLTGGSDYGYTF
TRBJ2-1 - TRBV7-2 CASSSDYPREQFF
TRBJ2-7 once TRBV5-6 CASSLGTGKYIAYEQYF
TRBJ2-1 - TRBV5-6 CASSLVQGANEQFF
TRBJ2-3 - TRBV9 CASSAGSDTQYF
TRBJ2-1 - TRBV27 CASSLSGGASYNEQFF
TRBJ2-7 - TRBV5-6 CASSLVLSSYEQYF
TRBJ2-7 - TRBV5-4 CASSDSTVTYEQYF
TRBJ1-2 - TRBV7-2 CASSSPDRAGFYTF
TRBJ1-6 few TRBV7-2 CASSLGPYGPLHF
TRBJ2-5 - TRBV29-1 CAFWGGETQYF
TRBJ2-1 - TRBV28 CASSLVGGNNGQFF
TRBJ1-1 few TRBV6-1 CASSDRPLNTEAFF
TRBJ2-5 - TRBV28 CASSYSGEETQYF
TRBJ2-7 few TRBV7-6 CASSLALGVSGDEQYF
TRBJ1-1 - TRBV27 CASSGGWGMNTEAFF
TRBJ1-2 - TRBV2 CASSTSGTGDDGYTF
TRBJ2-3 - TRBV28 CASSLSGGRTDTQYF
TRBJ1-2 - TRBV7-9 CASSPGTSDYGYTF
TRBJ2-2 medium-sized TRBV19 CASSIRGSTGELFF
TRBJ2-3 - TRBV18 CASSPLGGSTTDTQYF
TRBJ2-1 - TRBV5-5 CASSLDPGHGAVEQFF
TRBJ2-1 medium-sized TRBV13 CASSPLSGGLYNEQFF
TRBJ2-1 - TRBV2 CASSPLSGGGAFNEQFF
TRBJ2-7 hyperexpanded TRBV27 CASSSDVSAYEQYF
TRBJ2-7 few TRBV1 CTSSHSLRYEQYF
TRBJ2-7 few TRBV11-3 CASSLGQYLREQYF
TRBJ2-1 once TRBV9 CASSLGLAGENEQFF
TRBJ2-7 - TRBV28 CASSSDRADEQYF
TRBJ1-3 - TRBV6-6 CASSPWDRSSGNTIYF
TRBJ1-1 - TRBV29-1 CSVESQRNTEAFF
TRBJ2-7 - TRBV23-1 CASSQEPGAGALSSYEQYF
TRBJ2-5 once TRBV11-3 CASSLGQHQETQYF
TRBJ1-1 - TRBV5-6 CASSLESGNTETFF
TRBJ1-1 once TRBV7-9 CASSFDFGTGGLNTEAFF
TRBJ1-2 - TRBV6-5 CASSYLGADGYTF
TRBJ2-5 - TRBV5-6 CASSLGAQETQYF
TRBJ1-2 few TRBV28 CASIPQGNYGYTF